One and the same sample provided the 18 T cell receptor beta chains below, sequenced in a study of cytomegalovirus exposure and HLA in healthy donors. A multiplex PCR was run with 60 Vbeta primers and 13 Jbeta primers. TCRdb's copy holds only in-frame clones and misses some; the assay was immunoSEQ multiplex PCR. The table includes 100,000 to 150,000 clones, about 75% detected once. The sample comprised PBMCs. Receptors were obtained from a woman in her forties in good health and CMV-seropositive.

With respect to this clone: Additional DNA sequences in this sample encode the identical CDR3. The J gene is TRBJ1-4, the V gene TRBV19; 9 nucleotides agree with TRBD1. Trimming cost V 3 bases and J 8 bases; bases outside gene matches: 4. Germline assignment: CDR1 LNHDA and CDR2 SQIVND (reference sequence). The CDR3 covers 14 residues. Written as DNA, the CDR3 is TGTGCCAGTAGTATGGGACAGGGTGGAGAAAAACTGTTTTTT. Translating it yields CASSMGQGGEKLFF.

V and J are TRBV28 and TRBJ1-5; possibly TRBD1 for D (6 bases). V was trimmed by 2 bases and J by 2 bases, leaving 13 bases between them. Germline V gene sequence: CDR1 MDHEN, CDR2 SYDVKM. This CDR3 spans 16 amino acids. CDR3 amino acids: CASSLAGARGNQPQHF. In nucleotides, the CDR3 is TGTGCCAGCAGTTTAGCGGGGGCGCGAGGCAATCAGCCCCAGCATTTT.

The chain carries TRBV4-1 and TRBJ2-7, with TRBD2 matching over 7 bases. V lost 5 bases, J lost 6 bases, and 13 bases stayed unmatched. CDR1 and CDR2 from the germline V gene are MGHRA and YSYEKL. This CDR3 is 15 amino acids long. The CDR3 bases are TGCGCCAGCAGCACCACTCTGACTAGCTGGACCGAGCAGTACTTC. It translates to CASSTTLTSWTEQYF.

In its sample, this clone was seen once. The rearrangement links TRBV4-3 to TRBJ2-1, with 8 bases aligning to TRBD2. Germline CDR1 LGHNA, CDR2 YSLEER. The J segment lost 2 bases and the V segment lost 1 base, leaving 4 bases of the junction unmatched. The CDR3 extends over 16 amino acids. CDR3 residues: CASSQGISGTYNEQFF. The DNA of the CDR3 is TGCGCCAGCAGCCAAGGGATTAGCGGGACCTACAATGAGCAGTTCTTC.

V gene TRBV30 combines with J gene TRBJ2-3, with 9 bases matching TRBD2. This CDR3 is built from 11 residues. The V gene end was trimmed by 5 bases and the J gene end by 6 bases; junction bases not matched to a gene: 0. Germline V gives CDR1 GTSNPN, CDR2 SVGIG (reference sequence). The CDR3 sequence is CAWAGGDTQYF. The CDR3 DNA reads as TGTGCCTGGGCGGGGGGGGATACGCAGTATTTT.

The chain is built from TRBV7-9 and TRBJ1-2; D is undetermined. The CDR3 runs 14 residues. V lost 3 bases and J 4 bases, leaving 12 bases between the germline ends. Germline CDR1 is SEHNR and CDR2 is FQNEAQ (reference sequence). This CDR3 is CASSFVEGGYGYTF. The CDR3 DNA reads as TGTGCCAGCAGCTTTGTAGAGGGAGGCTATGGCTACACCTTC. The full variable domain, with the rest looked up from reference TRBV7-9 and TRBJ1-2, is DTGVSQNPRHKITKRGQNVTFRCDPISEHNRLYWYRQTLGQGPEFLTYFQNEAQLEKSRLLSDRFSAERPKGSFSTLEIQRTEQGDSAMYLCASSFVEGGYGYTFGSGTRLTVV.

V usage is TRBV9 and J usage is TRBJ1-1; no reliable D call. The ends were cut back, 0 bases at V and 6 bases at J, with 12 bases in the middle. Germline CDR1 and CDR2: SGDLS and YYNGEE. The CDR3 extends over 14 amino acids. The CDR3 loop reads CASSVGEVIAEAFF. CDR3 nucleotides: TGTGCCAGCAGCGTAGGAGAGGTTATAGCTGAAGCTTTCTTT.

CDR3 nucleotides: TGTGCCAGCAGTTTTGCAGGGTCAAGGGCCTACGAGCAGTACTTC. It encodes CASSFAGSRAYEQYF. The chain is built from TRBV27 and TRBJ2-7, with D perhaps matching TRBD1 (5 bases). The CDR3 consists of 15 residues. V lost 3 bases to trimming and J lost 2 bases, with 14 bases between them. From germline, CDR1 is MNHEY and CDR2 SMNVEV (reference sequence).

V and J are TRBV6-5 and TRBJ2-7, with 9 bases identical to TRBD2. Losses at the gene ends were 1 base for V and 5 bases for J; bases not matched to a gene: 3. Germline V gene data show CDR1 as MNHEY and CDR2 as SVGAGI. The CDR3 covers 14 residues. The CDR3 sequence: CASSYLREGNEQYF. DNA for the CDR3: TGTGCCAGCAGTTACTTGCGGGAGGGCAACGAGCAGTACTTC.

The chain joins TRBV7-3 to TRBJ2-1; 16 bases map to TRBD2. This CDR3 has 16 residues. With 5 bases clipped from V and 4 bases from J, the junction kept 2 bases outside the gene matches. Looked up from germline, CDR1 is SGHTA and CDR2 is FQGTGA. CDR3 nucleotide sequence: TGTGCCAGCAGCAGGGGACTAGCGGGAGGGTACAATGAGCAGTTCTTC. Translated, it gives CASSRGLAGGYNEQFF.

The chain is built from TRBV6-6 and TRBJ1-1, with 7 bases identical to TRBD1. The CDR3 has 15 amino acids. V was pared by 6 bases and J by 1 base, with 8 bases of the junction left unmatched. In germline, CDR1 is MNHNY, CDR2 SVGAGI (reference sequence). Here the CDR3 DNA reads TGTGCCAGCAGCAACAGGGGAGGAAAGAACACTGAAGCTTTCTTT. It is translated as CASSNRGGKNTEAFF.

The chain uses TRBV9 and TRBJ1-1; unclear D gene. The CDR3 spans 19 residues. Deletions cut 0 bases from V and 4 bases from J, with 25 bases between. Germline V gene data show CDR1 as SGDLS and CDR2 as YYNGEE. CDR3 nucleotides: TGTGCCAGCAGCGTAGATTCTGGGGTGATGGCGGGTGCGGGCACTGAAGCTTTCTTT. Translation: CASSVDSGVMAGAGTEAFF.

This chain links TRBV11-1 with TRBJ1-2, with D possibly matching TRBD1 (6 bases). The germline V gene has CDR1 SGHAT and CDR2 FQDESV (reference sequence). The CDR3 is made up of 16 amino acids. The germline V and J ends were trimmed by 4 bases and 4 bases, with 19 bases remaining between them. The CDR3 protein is CASSSPRRGAPYGYTF. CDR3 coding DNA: TGTGCCAGCAGCTCCCCTCGGCGGGGGGCCCCCTATGGCTACACCTTC.

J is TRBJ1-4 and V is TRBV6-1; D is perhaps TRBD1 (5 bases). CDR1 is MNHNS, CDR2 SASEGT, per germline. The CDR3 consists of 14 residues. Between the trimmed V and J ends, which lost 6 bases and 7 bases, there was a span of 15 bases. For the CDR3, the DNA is TGTGCCAGCAGGGCTAGGGTCCAGGGTGAAAAACTGTTTTTT. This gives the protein CASRARVQGEKLFF.

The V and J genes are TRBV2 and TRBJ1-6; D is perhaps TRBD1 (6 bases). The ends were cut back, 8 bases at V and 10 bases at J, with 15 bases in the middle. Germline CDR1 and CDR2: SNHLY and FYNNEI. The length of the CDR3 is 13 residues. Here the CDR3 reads CASEVGAGSPLHF. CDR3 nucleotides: TGTGCCAGCGAAGTGGGGGCCGGGTCACCCCTCCACTTT.

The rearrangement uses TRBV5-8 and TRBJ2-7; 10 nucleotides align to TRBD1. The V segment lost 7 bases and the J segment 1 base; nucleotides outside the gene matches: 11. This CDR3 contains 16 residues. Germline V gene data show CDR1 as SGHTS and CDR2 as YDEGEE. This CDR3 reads CASGLGPGQGSYEQYF. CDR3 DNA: TGTGCCAGCGGCCTTGGTCCGGGACAGGGGTCCTACGAGCAGTACTTC.

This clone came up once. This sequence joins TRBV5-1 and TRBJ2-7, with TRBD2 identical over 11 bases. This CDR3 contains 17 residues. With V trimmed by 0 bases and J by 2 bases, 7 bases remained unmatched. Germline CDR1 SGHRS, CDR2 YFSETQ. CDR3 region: CASSLEPSGGLAYEQYF. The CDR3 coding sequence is TGCGCCAGCAGCTTGGAACCTAGCGGGGGGCTCGCCTACGAGCAGTACTTC. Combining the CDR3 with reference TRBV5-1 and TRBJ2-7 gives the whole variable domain KAGVTQTPRYLIKTRGQQVTLSCSPISGHRSVSWYQQTPGQGLQFLFEYFSETQRNKGNFPGRFSGRQFSNSRSEMNVSTLELGDSALYLCASSLEPSGGLAYEQYFGPGTRLTVT.

This CDR3 reads CAISERDRTYEQYF. CDR3 in DNA: TGTGCCATCAGTGAGAGGGACAGGACCTACGAGCAGTACTTC. The chain is built from TRBV10-3 and TRBJ2-7, with 8 bases that match TRBD1. Germline values: CDR1 ENHRY, CDR2 SYGVKD. V gave up 2 bases and J gave up 2 bases; unmatched junction bases: 2. This CDR3 spans 14 amino acids.